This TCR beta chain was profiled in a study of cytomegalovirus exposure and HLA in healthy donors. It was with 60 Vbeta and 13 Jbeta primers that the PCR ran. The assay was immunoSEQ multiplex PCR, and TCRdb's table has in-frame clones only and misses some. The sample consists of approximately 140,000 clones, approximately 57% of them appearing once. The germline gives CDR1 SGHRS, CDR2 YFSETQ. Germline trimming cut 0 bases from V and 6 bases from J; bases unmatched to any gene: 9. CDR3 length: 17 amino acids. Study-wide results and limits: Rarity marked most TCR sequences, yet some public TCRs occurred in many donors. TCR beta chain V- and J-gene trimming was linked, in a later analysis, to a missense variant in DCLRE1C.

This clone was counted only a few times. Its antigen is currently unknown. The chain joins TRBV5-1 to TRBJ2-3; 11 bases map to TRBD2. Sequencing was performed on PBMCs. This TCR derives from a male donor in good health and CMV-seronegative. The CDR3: CASSLEVAGGPSDTQYF. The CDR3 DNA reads TGCGCCAGCAGCTTGGAGGTAGCGGGGGGGCCATCGGATACGCAGTATTTT.